This T cell receptor beta chain was captured by sequencing in a study of T cells in localized non-small cell lung cancer. Study-level results: A denser population of T cells in blood accompanied longer overall survival. Highest T cell clonality was seen in uninvolved adjacent lung, surpassing that measured in tumor. Researchers found a median approximately 55 of the top 100 tumor clones in adjacent lung.

A note on this clone: Its antigen remains unidentified.

The CDR3 spans 15 residues. Per the germline V gene, CDR1 is SQVTM and CDR2 is ANQGSEA. With V trimmed by 7 bases and J by 7 bases, 16 bases remained unmatched. The assay was immunoSEQ multiplex PCR, and TCRdb's table has in-frame clones only and misses some. This table has some 50,000 clones, around four fifths appearing once. The sequencing here drew on peripheral blood mononuclear cells, taken before any cancer treatment. This chain connects TRBV29-1 to TRBJ2-1; TRBD2 aligns across 7 bases. The source is a man aged 40 to 75 with stage III lung adenocarcinoma. CDR3 nucleotide sequence: TGCAGCGCCACCCGGGGGAGCGGGAATGTAAATGAGCAGTTCTTC. As protein: CSATRGSGNVNEQFF.